The T cell receptor (beta chain) under discussion was sequenced for a study of regulatory T cells in long-lasting Graves disease. This clonotype appeared once. Its antigen is unidentified. This clone may be a read error of a much larger clone one base away. Time point denoted: newly diagnosed GD, antithyroid drugs for less than 3 months. PBMCs were the source of the RNA used for TCR sequencing. CDR3 regions were amplified by Arm-PCR using iRepertoire HTBI primers to build TCR beta libraries. MiXCR was run by TCRdb on the multiplex PCR reads, yielding one entry per CDR3 protein. The repertoire holds 450,000 to 600,000 distinct CDR3 sequences, with roughly 17% as singletons. The CDR3 extends over 14 amino acids. Trimming took 2 bases from V and 2 from J; bases not matched to a gene: 0. Germline loops: CDR1 SGHRS, CDR2 YFSETQ. Findings and caveats of the study: Newly diagnosed patients had higher TCR diversity than persistent Graves' patients did. No thyroid tissue was studied; the work used peripheral blood only.

The same sample was also studied in work on T cells in Graves' hyperthyroidism and ophthalmopathy. From that study: Most thyroid clonotypes with frequency above 0.001 were detected in blood.

The V and J genes are TRBV5-1 and TRBJ2-1, with 8 bases lining up with TRBD2. This receptor was taken from a man aged 35 to 55 with Graves disease. The sample consisted of peripheral blood mononuclear cells (PBMCs), taken at new diagnosis, from a patient treated with antithyroid drugs. CDR3 DNA sequence: TGCGCCAGCAGCTTTAGCGGGACCTACAATGAGCAGTTCTTC. Its translation is CASSFSGTYNEQFF. The full variable domain, its missing parts supplied by reference TRBV5-1 and TRBJ2-1, is KAGVTQTPRYLIKTRGQQVTLSCSPISGHRSVSWYQQTPGQGLQFLFEYFSETQRNKGNFPGRFSGRQFSNSRSEMNVSTLELGDSALYLCASSFSGTYNEQFFGPGTRLTVL.